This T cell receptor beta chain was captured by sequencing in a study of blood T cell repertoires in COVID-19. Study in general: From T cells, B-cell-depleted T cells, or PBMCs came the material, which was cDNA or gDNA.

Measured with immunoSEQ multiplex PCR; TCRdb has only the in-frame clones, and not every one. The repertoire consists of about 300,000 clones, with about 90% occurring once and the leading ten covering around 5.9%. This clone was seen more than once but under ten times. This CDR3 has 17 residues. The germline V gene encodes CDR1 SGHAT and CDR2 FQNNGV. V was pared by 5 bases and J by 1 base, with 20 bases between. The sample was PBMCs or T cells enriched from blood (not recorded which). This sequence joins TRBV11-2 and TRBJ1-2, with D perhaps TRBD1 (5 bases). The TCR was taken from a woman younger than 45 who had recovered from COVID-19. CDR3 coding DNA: TGTGCCAGCAGCGCCGCTGACAGACATTCATTTAACTATGGCTACACCTTC. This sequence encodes CASSAADRHSFNYGYTF.